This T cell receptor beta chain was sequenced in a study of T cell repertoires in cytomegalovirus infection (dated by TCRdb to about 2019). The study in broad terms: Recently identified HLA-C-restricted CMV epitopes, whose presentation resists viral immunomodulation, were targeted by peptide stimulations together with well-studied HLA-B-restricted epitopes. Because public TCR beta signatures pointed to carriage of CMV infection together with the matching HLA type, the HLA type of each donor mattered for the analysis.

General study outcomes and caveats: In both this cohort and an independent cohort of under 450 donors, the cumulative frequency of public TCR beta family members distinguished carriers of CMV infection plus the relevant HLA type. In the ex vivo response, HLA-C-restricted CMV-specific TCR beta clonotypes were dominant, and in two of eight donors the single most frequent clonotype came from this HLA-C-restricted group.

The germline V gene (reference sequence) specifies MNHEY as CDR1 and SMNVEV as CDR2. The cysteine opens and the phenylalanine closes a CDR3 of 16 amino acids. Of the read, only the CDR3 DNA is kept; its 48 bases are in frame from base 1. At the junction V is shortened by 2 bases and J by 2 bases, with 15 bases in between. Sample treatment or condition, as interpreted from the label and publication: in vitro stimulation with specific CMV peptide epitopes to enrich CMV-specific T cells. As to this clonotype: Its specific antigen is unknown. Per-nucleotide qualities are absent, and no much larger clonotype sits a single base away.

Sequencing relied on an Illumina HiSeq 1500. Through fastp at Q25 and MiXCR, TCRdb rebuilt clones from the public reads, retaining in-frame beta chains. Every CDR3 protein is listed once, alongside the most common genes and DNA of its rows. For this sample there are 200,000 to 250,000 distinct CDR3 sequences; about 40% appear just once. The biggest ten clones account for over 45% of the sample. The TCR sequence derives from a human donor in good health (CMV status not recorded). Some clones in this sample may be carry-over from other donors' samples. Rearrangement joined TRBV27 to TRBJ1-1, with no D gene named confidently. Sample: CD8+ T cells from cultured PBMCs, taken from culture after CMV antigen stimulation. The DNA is TGTGCCAGCAGTTTACAGTACCCCCAGGTCAACACTGAAGCTTTCTTT. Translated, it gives CASSLQYPQVNTEAFF.